This TCR beta chain was found in a study of immune evolution from preneoplasia to lung adenocarcinoma. At the level of the study: HLA loss of heterozygosity: 6% to 7.5% AIS, around 16% MIA, more than 25% ADC, none AAH.

The protocol was immunoSEQ multiplex PCR, while the TCRdb copy is restricted to in-frame clones and leaves out a portion. The table lists about 14,000 clones, 80% to 90% of them singletons. Points from the study as a whole: Top clone share appeared to fall from AAH through AIS, MIA, adenocarcinoma.

As regards this clone: Its antigen is unidentified.

Resections took place in Japan or China from about 2014 to 2018. Histologic diagnosis was independently verified by two lung pathologists. This receptor was obtained from a person between 70 and 80 years old with lung adenocarcinoma. Sequences were obtained from FFPE minimally invasive lung adenocarcinoma tissue.

The CDR3 here is CASSLAGTGRYEQYF. The CDR3 nucleotides read TGTGCCAGCAGCTTAGCGGGGACAGGCCGCTACGAGCAGTACTTC. J is TRBJ2-7 and V is TRBV7-9; 8 bases are a match to TRBD1. Germline loops: CDR1 SEHNR, CDR2 FQNEAQ (reference sequence). The CDR3 runs 15 residues. V shed 0 bases and J 3 bases; nucleotides not matched to a gene: 4.